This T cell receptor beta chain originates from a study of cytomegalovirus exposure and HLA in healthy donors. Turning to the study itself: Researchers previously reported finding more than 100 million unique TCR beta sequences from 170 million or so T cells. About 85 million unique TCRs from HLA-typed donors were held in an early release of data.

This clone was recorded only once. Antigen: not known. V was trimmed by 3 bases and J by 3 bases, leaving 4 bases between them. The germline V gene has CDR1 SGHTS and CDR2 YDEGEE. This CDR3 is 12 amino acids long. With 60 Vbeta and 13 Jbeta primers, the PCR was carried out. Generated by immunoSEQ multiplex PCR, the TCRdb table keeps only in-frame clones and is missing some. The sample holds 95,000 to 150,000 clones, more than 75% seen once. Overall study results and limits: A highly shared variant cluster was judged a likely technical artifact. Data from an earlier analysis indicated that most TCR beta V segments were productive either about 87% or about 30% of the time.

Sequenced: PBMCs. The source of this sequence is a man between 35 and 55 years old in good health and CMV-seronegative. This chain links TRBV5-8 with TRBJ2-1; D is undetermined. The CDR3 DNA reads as TGTGCCAGCAGCTCCAACTACAATGAGCAGTTCTTC. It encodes CASSSNYNEQFF. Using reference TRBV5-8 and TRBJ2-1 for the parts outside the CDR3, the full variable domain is EAGVTQSPTHLIKTRGQQATLRCSPISGHTSVYWYQQALGLGLQFLLWYDEGEERNRGNFPPRFSGRQFPNYSSELNVNALELEDSALYLCASSSNYNEQFFGPGTRLTVL.